Each of the 19 T cell receptor beta chains below was sequenced from the same sample in a study of T cell repertoires in cytomegalovirus infection. Using its own MiXCR run on the reads, TCRdb lists one record per CDR3 protein. This table has 400,000 to 550,000 distinct CDR3 sequences, about 11% appearing once. The specimen sequenced was PBMCs. These receptors were taken from a human donor in good health (CMV status not recorded). Some clones in this sample may be carry-over from other donors' samples.

This clonotype was seen ten or more times. The chain combines TRBV28 with TRBJ1-5, with D possibly matching TRBD1 (6 bases). Trimming cost V 7 bases and J 3 bases, with 19 bases left between them. The V gene's germline CDR1 is MDHEN and CDR2 SYDVKM. The CDR3 loop spans 16 amino acids. The CDR3 sequence: CASTFDRKDVNQPQHF. The CDR3 nucleotides read TGTGCCAGCACCTTCGACAGGAAGGACGTCAATCAGCCCCAGCATTTT.

Ten or more counts support this clonotype. V gene TRBV12-3 or TRBV12-4 combines with J gene TRBJ1-2; possible D gene TRBD1, 5 bases. The V and J ends lost 4 bases and 4 bases respectively, with 13 bases between them. The CDR3 spans 14 residues. For the CDR3, the DNA is TGTGCCAGCAGTTGGGCAGGGATAGGCTATGGCTACACCTTC. It encodes CASSWAGIGYGYTF.

This clonotype has ten or more counts. The chain uses TRBV7-8 and TRBJ1-5; D remains unclear. The ends were cut back, 9 bases at V and 6 bases at J, with 18 bases in the middle. Germline CDR1 SGHVS, CDR2 FQNEAQ. The length of the CDR3 is 14 residues. As DNA, the CDR3 is TGTGCCAGTTCCGGTCTACTATCCGTTCAGCCCCAGCATTTT. This gives the protein CASSGLLSVQPQHF.

The V gene is TRBV12-3 or TRBV12-4, the J gene TRBJ1-3; a possible D gene is TRBD1 (5 bases). This CDR3 comprises 14 residues. The V end lost 5 bases, the J end lost 4 bases, and 12 bases lay between the germline ends. CDR3 region: CASSPTTEGNTIYF. CDR3 DNA: TGTGCCAGCAGTCCCACGACAGAAGGAAACACCATATATTTT.

The chain couples TRBV6-4 to TRBJ2-7; 7 nucleotides match TRBD1. CDR1 is MRHNA, CDR2 SNTAGT, per germline. The CDR3 consists of 15 residues. V trimming: 7 bases; J trimming: 1 base; junction bases outside the gene matches: 10. The CDR3 reads CASTRDRGVSYEQYF. The CDR3 DNA reads as TGTGCCAGCACCCGGGACAGAGGCGTTTCCTACGAGCAGTACTTC.

This clonotype was detected many times. The chain combines TRBV4-1 with TRBJ2-1, with D perhaps assigned TRBD1 or TRBD2 (6 bases each). Germline CDR1 MGHRA, CDR2 YSYEKL. CDR3 length: 13 amino acids. Trimming left V 7 bases short and J 4 bases short, with 11 bases between. DNA for the CDR3: TGCGCCAGCACCCGAGGGGGGTACAATGAGCAGTTCTTC. Translating gives CASTRGGYNEQFF.

This clonotype has ten or more counts. The chain employs TRBV15 and TRBJ2-3, with 9 bases aligning to TRBD2. Losses at the gene ends were 3 bases for V and 2 bases for J; bases not matched to a gene: 3. The CDR3 runs 15 residues. In germline, CDR1 is LNHNV, CDR2 YYDKDF (reference sequence). CDR3 protein: CATSRTSGITDTQYF. Written as DNA, the CDR3 is TGTGCCACCAGCAGGACTAGCGGAATCACAGATACGCAGTATTTT.

This chain uses TRBV20-1 with TRBJ2-3; TRBD2 aligns across 13 bases. From germline, CDR1 is DFQATT and CDR2 SNEGSKA (reference sequence). Trimming at V came to 4 bases and at J to 5 bases, leaving 9 bases not matched to a gene. This CDR3 is built from 16 residues. CDR3 bases: TGCAGTGCTATGATACCGGGACTAGCGGGGATAGATACGCAGTATTTT. It encodes CSAMIPGLAGIDTQYF.

This clonotype appeared a few times. The V call is TRBV2, the J call TRBJ2-6, with 7 bases matching TRBD2. CDR1 and CDR2 (germline): SNHLY, FYNNEI. This CDR3 has 16 residues. The J segment lost 0 bases and the V segment lost 8 bases, leaving 7 bases of the junction unmatched. The CDR3 DNA reads as TGTGCCAGCTCACAGGCGGGAGTCTCTGGGGCCAACGTCCTGACTTTC. Its translation is CASSQAGVSGANVLTF.

Comments on this clonotype: A much larger clone sits a single nucleotide away, making a read error possible. V usage is TRBV10-3 and J usage is TRBJ1-4; no reliable D call. Per germline, CDR1 ENHRY and CDR2 SYGVKD. V was pared by 8 bases and J by 4 bases, with 17 bases between. CDR3 length: 15 residues. CDR3 sequence: CAICGGPGINEKLFF. As DNA, the CDR3 is TGTGCCATCTGTGGAGGCCCGGGAATTAATGAAAAACTGTTTTTT.

This clonotype showed up many times. The V call is TRBV5-6, the J call TRBJ2-7; TRBD2 agrees at 7 bases. The germline CDR1 and CDR2 sequences are SGHDT and YYEEEE. The CDR3 is 13 residues long. J lost 3 bases, V lost 7 bases, and 7 bases had no gene match. The CDR3 bases are TGTGCCAGCTCACCCGGGACTAACTACGAGCAGTACTTC. Translating gives CASSPGTNYEQYF.

This clonotype was seen repeatedly, ten times or more. The genes are TRBV20-1 and TRBJ2-5; maybe TRBD2 (6 bases). Trimming took 0 bases from V and 3 from J, leaving 11 bases between them. This CDR3 has 14 residues. Germline V gene sequence: CDR1 DFQATT, CDR2 SNEGSKA (reference sequence). In DNA, the CDR3 is TGCAGTGCTAGAGATTGGACGGGGGAAGAGACCCAGTACTTC. This translates into CSARDWTGEETQYF.

The rearrangement links TRBV28 to TRBJ2-7; D is possibly TRBD1 (6 bases). V lost 5 bases and J 0 bases, leaving 11 bases between the germline ends. The CDR3 totals 14 residues. Germline V CDR1 and CDR2: MDHEN, SYDVKM. The CDR3 loop reads CASSLRGLSYEQYF. For the CDR3, the DNA is TGTGCCAGCAGTCTCAGGGGCCTCTCCTACGAGCAGTACTTC.

V and J are TRBV12-3 or TRBV12-4 and TRBJ2-3, with a weak D call TRBD2 (7 bases). V was pared by 5 bases and J by 2 bases, with 20 bases between. This CDR3 has 17 residues. The CDR3 region has the DNA TGTGCCAGCAGTCCACTTGTAGGCGGGGGCAACACAGATACGCAGTATTTT. Its protein is CASSPLVGGGNTDTQYF.

Ten or more counts support this clonotype. V gene TRBV7-9 combines with J gene TRBJ1-2; D possibly corresponds to TRBD1 (5 bases). V was cut by 2 bases and J by 7 bases, with 11 bases left in between. The CDR3 extends over 13 amino acids. Per the germline V gene, CDR1 is SEHNR and CDR2 is FQNEAQ (reference sequence). This CDR3 is CASSLTGFLGYTF. The CDR3 coding sequence is TGTGCCAGCAGCTTAACAGGTTTTCTTGGCTACACCTTC.

This clonotype came up many times. This chain joins TRBV7-9 and TRBJ2-5, with D unclear. The germline V and J ends were trimmed by 1 base and 5 bases, with 14 bases remaining between them. This CDR3 has 15 amino acids. CDR1 and CDR2 from the germline V gene are SEHNR and FQNEAQ (reference sequence). For the CDR3, the DNA is TGTGCCAGCAGCTTAGAAAGAATACGGAAGGAGACCCAGTACTTC. It is translated as CASSLERIRKETQYF. The full variable domain, rest sourced from reference TRBV7-9 and TRBJ2-5, is DTGVSQNPRHKITKRGQNVTFRCDPISEHNRLYWYRQTLGQGPEFLTYFQNEAQLEKSRLLSDRFSAERPKGSFSTLEIQRTEQGDSAMYLCASSLERIRKETQYFGPGTRLLVL.

There are many counts of this clonotype. In DNA, the CDR3 is TGTGCTAGTGGTTTGGGGTGGGAAGGCTACACCTTC. Its protein is CASGLGWEGYTF. V and J are TRBV12-5 and TRBJ1-2, with D uncertain. In germline, CDR1 is LGHNT, CDR2 FRNRAP. The ends were cut back, 1 base at V and 8 bases at J, with 8 bases in the middle. This CDR3 is built from 12 residues. Based on the CDR3 plus reference TRBV12-5 and TRBJ1-2, the full variable domain is DARVTQTPRHKVTEMGQEVTMRCQPILGHNTVFWYRQTMMQGLELLAYFRNRAPLDDSGMPKDRFSAEMPDATLATLKIQPSEPRDSAVYFCASGLGWEGYTFGSGTRLTVV.

This clonotype was seen many times. The CDR3 nucleotides are TGTGCCAGCCTATCCACGAACACCGGGGAGCTGTTTTTT. Translating it yields CASLSTNTGELFF. The rearrangement joins TRBV12-3 or TRBV12-4 to TRBJ2-2; no clear D. The CDR3 consists of 13 residues. Trimming took 8 bases from V and 0 from J, leaving 7 bases between them.

This clonotype has at least ten counts. This chain joins TRBV7-2 and TRBJ1-2; 8 bases map to TRBD1. There are 15 residues in the CDR3. The ends lost 6 bases at V and 2 bases at J; junction bases unmatched: 8. Germline V CDR1 and CDR2: SGHTA, FQGNSA. This CDR3 is CASSFQGAGNYGYTF. CDR3 sequence (DNA): TGTGCCAGCAGTTTCCAGGGGGCAGGGAACTATGGCTACACCTTC.